Listed below are T cell receptor beta chains from one sample, sequenced in a study of metastatic and nonmetastatic thyroid tumors. TCRdb reassembled clones from the PCR reads with MiXCR. This sample yields about 6,500 clones, of which approximately 40% are seen a single time; around 25% belongs to the top ten. Material: tumor tissue. The receptors come from a female donor with papillary thyroid cancer or a benign thyroid nodule (not recorded which). Some clones in this sample may be carry-over from other donors' samples. Each CDR3 is given with its conserved first and last residue. Fields, in order: clone size, V gene, J gene, D gene, CDR3 protein, CDR3 DNA. D genes are given only for firm matches. Clone sizes are given selectively: once, few, many, or a class where the clone is expanded.

abundance: NA
v_gene: TRBV7-2
j_gene: TRBJ2-7
d_gene: NA
CDR3aa: CASRLTGPSVNEQYF
CDR3nt: TGTGCCAGCAGGCTGACGGGCCCCTCAGTCAACGAGCAGTACTTC

abundance: NA
v_gene: TRBV9
j_gene: TRBJ1-3
d_gene: NA
CDR3aa: CASSGGYGSGNTIYF
CDR3nt: TGTGCCAGCAGCGGGGGGTATGGCTCTGGAAACACCATATATTTT

abundance: NA
v_gene: TRBV9
j_gene: TRBJ1-6
d_gene: NA
CDR3aa: CASSVGGSESPLHF
CDR3nt: TGTGCCAGCAGCGTAGGGGGGAGTGAGTCACCCCTCCACTTT

abundance: NA
v_gene: TRBV30
j_gene: TRBJ1-2
d_gene: TRBD1
CDR3aa: CAWKRPPTGELYGYTF
CDR3nt: TGTGCCTGGAAAAGGCCTCCGACAGGGGAATTGTATGGCTACACCTTC

abundance: NA
v_gene: TRBV20-1
j_gene: TRBJ1-2
d_gene: NA
CDR3aa: CSAERTEAGYTF
CDR3nt: TGCAGTGCGGAAAGGACAGAGGCTGGCTACACCTTC

abundance: few
v_gene: TRBV2
j_gene: TRBJ1-5
d_gene: NA
CDR3aa: CASSTPGGSNQPQHF
CDR3nt: TGTGCCAGCAGCACCCCCGGGGGTAGCAATCAGCCCCAGCATTTT

abundance: NA
v_gene: TRBV12-3/TRBV12-4
j_gene: TRBJ2-4
d_gene: NA
CDR3aa: CASSSLQGDIQYF
CDR3nt: TGTGCCAGCAGTTCTCTGCAGGGAGACATTCAGTACTTC

abundance: NA
v_gene: TRBV6-4
j_gene: TRBJ2-1
d_gene: NA
CDR3aa: CASSVTPNNEQFF
CDR3nt: TGTGCCAGCAGCGTGACCCCTAACAATGAGCAGTTCTTC

abundance: NA
v_gene: TRBV20-1
j_gene: TRBJ2-7
d_gene: TRBD2
CDR3aa: CSAREGLADSYEHYF
CDR3nt: TGCAGTGCCAGGGAGGGGCTAGCGGACTCCTACGAGCACTACTTC

abundance: few
v_gene: TRBV20-1
j_gene: TRBJ2-7
d_gene: NA
CDR3aa: CSARFGTTSSYEQYF
CDR3nt: TGCAGTGCTAGATTCGGGACAACGAGCTCCTACGAGCAGTACTTC

abundance: NA
v_gene: TRBV14
j_gene: TRBJ1-6
d_gene: NA
CDR3aa: CASSQMVSSPLHF
CDR3nt: TGTGCCAGCAGCCAAATGGTCTCATCACCCCTCCACTTT

abundance: few
v_gene: TRBV12-3/TRBV12-4
j_gene: TRBJ2-7
d_gene: TRBD1
CDR3aa: CASSLSGTATYEQYF
CDR3nt: TGTGCCAGCAGTTTATCCGGGACAGCCACCTACGAGCAGTACTTC

abundance: NA
v_gene: TRBV28
j_gene: TRBJ2-1
d_gene: NA
CDR3aa: CASSYGWASEQFF
CDR3nt: TGTGCCAGCAGTTACGGATGGGCATCTGAGCAGTTCTTC

abundance: NA
v_gene: TRBV5-1
j_gene: TRBJ2-3
d_gene: NA
CDR3aa: CASSLALTGASDTQYF
CDR3nt: TGCGCCAGCAGCTTGGCCCTAACGGGAGCGTCAGATACGCAGTATTTT

abundance: NA
v_gene: TRBV12-3/TRBV12-4
j_gene: TRBJ2-7
d_gene: TRBD1
CDR3aa: CASSLFRGHEQYF
CDR3nt: TGTGCCAGCAGTTTGTTCAGGGGGCACGAGCAGTACTTC

abundance: NA
v_gene: TRBV7-2
j_gene: TRBJ2-7
d_gene: TRBD2
CDR3aa: CASSFRPSGIVSF
CDR3nt: TGTGCCAGCAGCTTCCGTCCTAGCGGGATTGTTTCCTTC

abundance: NA
v_gene: TRBV6-2/TRBV6-3
j_gene: TRBJ2-7
d_gene: NA
CDR3aa: CASRVEPASSYEQYF
CDR3nt: TGTGCCAGCCGGGTGGAACCAGCTAGCTCCTACGAGCAGTACTTC

abundance: NA
v_gene: TRBV30
j_gene: TRBJ1-2
d_gene: NA
CDR3aa: CAWSSDTKDGYTF
CDR3nt: TGTGCCTGGAGTTCGGACACAAAGGATGGCTACACCTTC

abundance: NA
v_gene: TRBV19
j_gene: TRBJ1-1
d_gene: NA
CDR3aa: CASSLDGAGGVNTEAFF
CDR3nt: TGTGCCAGTAGTTTGGATGGTGCCGGAGGCGTGAACACTGAAGCTTTCTTT

abundance: few
v_gene: TRBV24-1
j_gene: TRBJ2-1
d_gene: NA
CDR3aa: CATSGYNNEQFF
CDR3nt: TGTGCTACCAGTGGTTATAACAATGAGCAGTTCTTC

abundance: NA
v_gene: TRBV20-1
j_gene: TRBJ2-5
d_gene: NA
CDR3aa: CSAGGQYQETQYF
CDR3nt: TGCAGTGCGGGAGGACAATACCAAGAGACCCAGTACTTC

abundance: few
v_gene: TRBV3-1
j_gene: TRBJ2-3
d_gene: NA
CDR3aa: CASSQDWRDSTDTQYF
CDR3nt: TGTGCCAGCAGCCAAGATTGGAGGGATAGCACAGATACGCAGTATTTT

abundance: NA
v_gene: TRBV11-2
j_gene: TRBJ2-5
d_gene: NA
CDR3aa: CASSPGGRARIEQETQYF
CDR3nt: TGTGCCAGCAGCCCTGGGGGGCGTGCCAGGATCGAACAAGAGACCCAGTACTTC

abundance: NA
v_gene: TRBV20-1
j_gene: TRBJ2-2
d_gene: TRBD1
CDR3aa: CSARFSGQGESGELFF
CDR3nt: TGCAGTGCTAGATTCTCGGGACAGGGAGAATCCGGGGAGCTGTTTTTC

abundance: NA
v_gene: TRBV10-1
j_gene: TRBJ2-3
d_gene: NA
CDR3aa: CASRRDSTDTQYF
CDR3nt: TGCGCCAGCAGGAGGGACAGCACAGATACGCAGTATTTT

abundance: medium-sized
v_gene: TRBV12-3/TRBV12-4
j_gene: TRBJ2-3
d_gene: TRBD2
CDR3aa: CASRISGGSIRDTQYF
CDR3nt: TGTGCCAGCAGGATCTCCGGGGGGAGTATTCGAGATACGCAGTATTTT

abundance: NA
v_gene: TRBV27
j_gene: TRBJ1-5
d_gene: NA
CDR3aa: CASSLDVWHGYRPQHF
CDR3nt: TGTGCCAGCAGTTTAGATGTGTGGCATGGTTATCGGCCCCAGCATTTT

abundance: NA
v_gene: TRBV11-2
j_gene: TRBJ2-5
d_gene: NA
CDR3aa: CASSLRRNQETQYF
CDR3nt: TGTGCCAGCAGCTTACGGCGGAATCAAGAGACCCAGTACTTC

abundance: NA
v_gene: TRBV6-1
j_gene: TRBJ2-7
d_gene: NA
CDR3aa: CASSADKPFGQYF
CDR3nt: TGTGCCAGCAGTGCGGATAAGCCCTTCGGGCAGTACTTC

abundance: few
v_gene: TRBV6-2/TRBV6-3
j_gene: TRBJ2-1
d_gene: NA
CDR3aa: CASRPRIGTFYNEQFF
CDR3nt: TGTGCCAGCCGACCGCGAATCGGGACTTTCTACAATGAGCAGTTCTTC